In this sample, the clone carrying this T cell receptor (beta chain) turned up many times. Antigen specificity is unknown. The record originates from a study of molecular identifiers for immune sequencing clone quantification. Study conclusions and caveats: Clones that had above 20 RNA copies took up over 99% of effector molecules but under 1% in naive cells.

Both previously described methods and listed TCR primers were employed to make bulk TCR libraries. TCRdb re-derived calls from the PCR reads in MiXCR, one entry per CDR3 protein. Of about 640,000 distinct CDR3 sequences in the sample, 20% were seen once. Sorting recovered naive CD8 T cells on a CD8+CD4-CCR7+CD45RA+ profile. Sequencing was done on a sample of naive CD8+ T cells from blood, with Jurkat cell RNA spiked in. The subset: FACS-sorted CD8+CD4-CCR7+CD45RA+ naive T cells. This sequence originates from a human donor in good health. Some libraries in this study had Jurkat cell RNA spiked in.

CDR3 loop: CASSPDRAGSYEQYF. CDR3 in DNA: TGTGCCAGCAGCCCGGACAGGGCGGGTTCCTACGAGCAGTACTTC. J is TRBJ2-7 and V is TRBV7-6, with 8 bases matching TRBD1. The V gene's germline CDR1 is SGHVS and CDR2 FNYEAQ. CDR3 size: 15 residues. V lost 5 bases and J lost 1; bases outside the gene matches: 7.